These 22 T cell receptor beta chains share one sample of origin, sequenced in a study of OX40 agonist ivuxolimab in advanced cancers. Some clones are missing from TCRdb's copy, which holds only in-frame ones; the method was immunoSEQ multiplex PCR. The table has around 84,000 clones, 80% to 95% seen once. The source material was CD4+ or CD8+ T cells sorted from blood, sampled in a trial of the OX40 agonist ivuxolimab. The receptors stem from an adult with an advanced solid tumor such as melanoma, head and neck, liver or kidney cancer.

The V gene is TRBV7-2, the J gene TRBJ1-6, with D possibly matching TRBD1 (5 bases). Trimming removed 4 bases at V and 8 bases at J, with 9 bases between. Germline V CDR1 and CDR2: SGHTA, FQGNSA. The CDR3 covers 13 residues. The CDR3, as DNA: TGTGCCAGCAGCTCGGGGACGGATTCACCCCTCCACTTT. Residues: CASSSGTDSPLHF.

This chain connects TRBV9 to TRBJ2-1; D is possibly TRBD1 (5 bases). Trimming shortened V by 8 bases and J by 4 bases, and 10 bases separated the two germline ends. The CDR3 spans 12 residues. Germline V lookup: CDR1 SGDLS, CDR2 YYNGEE. Here the CDR3 DNA reads TGTGCCAGTAGGGGCCCTTACAATGAGCAGTTCTTC. It is translated as CASRGPYNEQFF.

The J gene is TRBJ2-1, the V gene TRBV7-6; no clear D gene. The CDR3 extends over 15 amino acids. The germline gives CDR1 SGHVS, CDR2 FNYEAQ. The V end lost 5 bases, the J end lost 0 bases, and 11 bases lay between the germline ends. The CDR3 DNA follows: TGTGCCAGCAGCAGGTGGTCGACCTCCTACAATGAGCAGTTCTTC. This gives the protein CASSRWSTSYNEQFF.

The gene calls are TRBV13 and TRBJ2-7; D is perhaps TRBD1 (5 bases). Trimming removed 1 base at V and 0 bases at J, with 10 bases between. Germline loops: CDR1 PRHDT, CDR2 FYEKMQ (reference sequence). This CDR3 has 15 amino acids. The DNA for the CDR3 is TGTGCCAGCAGCTTAGTATTACAGGACTCCTACGAGCAGTACTTC. Amino acid sequence: CASSLVLQDSYEQYF.

This sequence joins TRBV15 and TRBJ2-2, with 7 bases matching TRBD1. V was clipped by 3 bases and J by 4 bases; unmatched bases: 8. The CDR3 sequence is 16 residues long. Germline-derived CDR1 and CDR2 are LNHNV and YYDKDF (reference sequence). Here the CDR3 DNA reads TGTGCCACCAGCAGCCTGGGACAGTCGACCACCGGGGAGCTGTTTTTT. This codes for CATSSLGQSTTGELFF.

DNA for the CDR3: TGCGCCAGCAGTCAATCGGGACTAGCGGGGGTACCTCGGTCCTGGGTCCCTTTTCCGAGGTATTTT. It encodes CASSQSGLAGVPRSWVPFPRYF. The chain uses TRBV23-1 and TRBJ2-3, with 14 bases aligning to TRBD2. TRBV23-1 is annotated as an ORF whose role is uncertain. The CDR3 loop spans 22 amino acids. J was trimmed by 14 bases and V by 0 bases; bases with no gene match: 28.

The chain recombines TRBV13 with TRBJ2-1; no definite D call. V was shortened by 5 bases and J by 0 bases, with 14 bases between the two germline ends. This CDR3 is built from 16 residues. CDR1 is PRHDT, CDR2 FYEKMQ, per germline (reference sequence). The CDR3 loop reads CASSNRLAVSYNEQFF. In DNA, the CDR3 is TGTGCCAGCAGCAACCGGTTGGCTGTCTCCTACAATGAGCAGTTCTTC.

Regarding this clone: Being one base from a much bigger clone, this may be a read error. This sample also contains other DNA sequences that code for the same CDR3. The chain carries TRBV6-5 and TRBJ2-2; D gene ambiguous. In germline, CDR1 is MNHEY, CDR2 SVGAGI. V was clipped by 2 bases and J by 5 bases, with 3 bases between them. CDR3 size: 12 residues. The DNA for the CDR3 is TGTGCCAGCAGTTACGGTACCGGGGAGCTGTTTTTT. It is translated as CASSYGTGELFF.

The gene calls are TRBV14 and TRBJ2-7; TRBD1 is a possible D gene (6 bases). V shed 1 base and J shed 0 bases, with 10 bases lying between them. From germline, CDR1 is SGHDN and CDR2 FVKESK. This CDR3 comprises 15 residues. The CDR3 loop reads CASSQGPRGSYEQYF. The CDR3 nucleotides are TGTGCCAGCAGCCAAGGTCCCAGGGGCTCCTACGAGCAGTACTTC.

This chain connects TRBV6-4 to TRBJ2-7; D perhaps matches TRBD2 (5 bases). From germline, CDR1 is MRHNA and CDR2 SNTAGT. CDR3 length: 11 residues. Trimming took off 6 bases at V and 7 bases at J, with 10 bases between the two ends. The CDR3 nucleotides are TGTGCCAGCAGCGTCCGAGGGGAGCAGTACTTC. Amino acid sequence: CASSVRGEQYF.

The chain joins TRBV9 to TRBJ2-2; 9 nucleotides line up with TRBD1. Germline V gives CDR1 SGDLS, CDR2 YYNGEE. There are 13 residues in the CDR3. The CDR3 reads CATGQGNTGELFF. The CDR3 nucleotides are TGTGCGACGGGACAGGGTAACACCGGGGAGCTGTTTTTT.

The CDR3 loop is CASEEGAPDTQYF. Here the CDR3 DNA reads TGTGCCAGCGAGGAGGGAGCCCCAGATACGCAGTATTTT. The rearrangement links TRBV11-2 to TRBJ2-3, with D tentatively TRBD2 (6 bases). The CDR3 consists of 13 residues. The V and J ends lost 8 bases and 4 bases respectively, with 13 bases between them. Germline V gene sequence: CDR1 SGHAT, CDR2 FQNNGV.

The chain is built from TRBV7-3 and TRBJ2-2; D not certain. Germline V gene lookup returns CDR1 SGHTA and CDR2 FQGTGA. This CDR3 has 14 amino acids. Trimming stripped 7 bases from V and 0 bases from J, with 9 bases between. Here the CDR3 reads CASTPDANTGELFF. CDR3 DNA sequence: TGTGCCAGCACCCCGGACGCGAACACCGGGGAGCTGTTTTTT.

The DNA of the CDR3 is TGTGCCAGCAGTTTGGGGGGAGGACCAGGCTACGAGCAGTACTTC. Encoded protein: CASSLGGGPGYEQYF. V and J are TRBV27 and TRBJ2-7, with D possibly matching TRBD2 (6 bases). Germline V CDR1 and CDR2: MNHEY, SMNVEV (reference sequence). V was pared by 3 bases and J by 3 bases, with 15 bases between. The CDR3 length is 15 residues.

V gene TRBV5-6 combines with J gene TRBJ1-3; D call uncertain. Trimming cost V 2 bases and J 4 bases, with 13 bases left between them. Germline-derived CDR1 and CDR2 are SGHDT and YYEEEE. The CDR3 is made up of 15 amino acids. CDR3 nucleotides: TGTGCCAGCAGCTTACGTCTCGGAGGGGGAAACACCATATATTTT. This encodes CASSLRLGGGNTIYF.

The CDR3 nucleotides are TGTGCCAGCAGCGTTTCGACAGCAACCTACGAGCAGTACTTC. It codes for CASSVSTATYEQYF. The chain links TRBV9 to TRBJ2-7, with D possibly being TRBD1 (5 bases). There are 14 residues in the CDR3. Looked up from germline, CDR1 is SGDLS and CDR2 is YYNGEE. V was trimmed by 2 bases and J by 2 bases, leaving 11 bases between them.

This sequence joins TRBV29-1 and TRBJ2-3, with TRBD2 matching over 10 bases. Germline V gene lookup returns CDR1 SQVTM and CDR2 ANQGSEA. J lost 6 bases, V lost 7 bases, and 7 bases had no gene match. The CDR3 sequence is 13 residues long. Here the CDR3 reads CSGNGLAADTQYF. As DNA, the CDR3 is TGCAGCGGAAACGGACTAGCGGCGGATACGCAGTATTTT.

The chain joins TRBV19 to TRBJ1-4; TRBD1 matches at 9 bases. Germline V gene sequence: CDR1 LNHDA, CDR2 SQIVND (reference sequence). Trimming cost V 7 bases and J 1 base; bases outside gene matches: 7. This CDR3 comprises 16 residues. The CDR3 coding sequence is TGTGCCAGTAATTCGAACAGGGGGCTAACTAATGAAAAACTGTTTTTT. It is translated as CASNSNRGLTNEKLFF.

The V call is TRBV28, the J call TRBJ2-7; D perhaps matches TRBD2 (6 bases). V lost 4 bases, J lost 0 bases, and 13 bases lay in between. Germline values: CDR1 MDHEN, CDR2 SYDVKM. The CDR3 contains 15 residues. CDR3 region: CASSSRLESSYEQYF. The CDR3 DNA reads TGTGCCAGCAGTTCGCGACTAGAAAGCTCCTACGAGCAGTACTTC.

The CDR3 protein is CASSEAYGREKLFF. CDR3 sequence (DNA): TGTGCCAGCAGTGAAGCTTATGGCCGCGAAAAACTGTTTTTT. The chain links TRBV2 to TRBJ1-4, with unresolved D. This CDR3 has 14 residues. The germline V gene encodes CDR1 SNHLY and CDR2 FYNNEI. V was pared by 0 bases and J by 8 bases, with 10 bases between.

A note on this clone: The junction and the germline gene differ at one end; a read error may be behind it. Different DNA sequences within this sample yield the same CDR3. The chain uses TRBV5-1 and TRBJ2-7; D ambiguous. Germline V gene lookup returns CDR1 SGHRS and CDR2 YFSETQ. This CDR3 comprises 14 residues. DNA of the CDR3: TGCGCCAGCAGTTTGGCCTATCTTAGCAGCGAGCAGTACTTC. As protein: CASSLAYLSSEQYF.

The chain couples TRBV14 to TRBJ1-5, with D possibly being TRBD1 (6 bases). Germline V gene lookup returns CDR1 SGHDN and CDR2 FVKESK. Trimming removed 5 bases at V and 5 bases at J, with 10 bases between. There are 13 residues in the CDR3. This chain's CDR3 is CASSEYRDQPQHF. The DNA of the CDR3 is TGTGCCAGCAGCGAATACAGGGATCAGCCCCAGCATTTT.